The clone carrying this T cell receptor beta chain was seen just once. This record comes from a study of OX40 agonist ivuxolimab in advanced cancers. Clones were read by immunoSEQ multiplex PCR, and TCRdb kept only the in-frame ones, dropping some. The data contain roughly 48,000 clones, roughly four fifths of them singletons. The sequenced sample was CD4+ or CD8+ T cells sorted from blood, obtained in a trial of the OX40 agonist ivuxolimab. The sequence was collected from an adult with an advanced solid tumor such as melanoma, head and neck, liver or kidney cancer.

In nucleotides, the CDR3 is TGTGCCAGCAGCCCGGAGGGGGGAGATACGCAGTATTTT. Its translation: CASSPEGGDTQYF. The V gene is TRBV5-4, the J gene TRBJ2-3; D tentatively reads TRBD1 or TRBD2 (6 bases each). Looked up from germline, CDR1 is SGHNT and CDR2 is YYREEE (reference sequence). This CDR3 comprises 13 residues. With 4 bases removed from V and 5 bases from J, the gap between germline ends came to 11 bases.